These 31 T cell receptor beta chains were sequenced from one sample in a study of early T cells in non-severe SARS-CoV-2 infection. MiXCR was run by TCRdb on the 5' RACE reads, yielding one entry per CDR3 protein. The repertoire holds about 29,000 distinct CDR3 sequences, roughly 4.4% seen once, with about an eighth in the top ten. Sequences were obtained from whole blood. These receptors were taken from an adult who was a healthcare worker with PCR-confirmed SARS-CoV-2 infection or an uninfected control (not recorded which).

This clonotype was counted many times. The chain carries TRBV7-6 and TRBJ2-1, with unresolved D. This CDR3 spans 15 amino acids. V lost 1 base and J lost 5, with 12 bases in between. Germline values: CDR1 SGHVS, CDR2 FNYEAQ. CDR3 amino acids: CASSLGRRTNNEQFF. In nucleotides, the CDR3 is TGTGCCAGCAGCTTAGGGAGACGAACAAACAATGAGCAGTTCTTC.

This clonotype was seen at least ten times. CDR3 protein: CASSEVSGESNQPQHF. The CDR3 nucleotides read TGTGCCAGCAGCGAGGTCTCCGGTGAGAGCAATCAGCCCCAGCATTTT. The gene calls are TRBV21-1 and TRBJ1-5. TRBV21-1 is a known pseudogene. The CDR3 runs to 16 residues.

This clonotype was seen ten or more times. The chain couples TRBV7-9 to TRBJ2-1, with TRBD2 identical over 9 bases. The germline V gene has CDR1 SEHNR and CDR2 FQNEAQ (reference sequence). The CDR3 has 16 residues. After removal of 3 bases from V and 5 bases from J, the junction contained 8 bases not matched to a gene. The CDR3 here is CASSFFIAGVDNEQFF. In DNA, the CDR3 is TGTGCCAGCAGCTTCTTTATAGCGGGAGTGGACAATGAGCAGTTCTTC.

This clonotype was observed a few times. The CDR3 loop reads CASRGLAETQYF. In nucleotides, the CDR3 is TGTGCCAGCAGGGGACTAGCGGAGACCCAGTACTTC. The gene calls are TRBV12-3 or TRBV12-4 and TRBJ2-5; 10 nucleotides line up with TRBD2. This CDR3 is built from 12 residues. With V trimmed by 6 bases and J by 5 bases, 0 bases remained unmatched.

This clonotype has at least ten counts. The chain uses TRBV6-6 and TRBJ1-5; TRBD1 is a possible D gene (6 bases). Germline V gives CDR1 MNHNY, CDR2 SVGAGI (reference sequence). The ends were cut back, 1 base at V and 4 bases at J, with 17 bases in the middle. The CDR3 is 17 residues long. The CDR3 nucleotides are TGTGCCAGCAGTTACTTCGCCGCTCGGGGGCAGAATCAGCCCCAGCATTTT. Translating gives CASSYFAARGQNQPQHF.

The chain is built from TRBV28 and TRBJ1-2; D not resolved. The germline V and J ends were trimmed by 5 bases and 5 bases, with 9 bases remaining between them. From germline, CDR1 is MDHEN and CDR2 SYDVKM. The CDR3 covers 12 residues. For the CDR3, the DNA is TGTGCCAGCAGTCTTGCAGCGTATGGCTACACCTTC. It specifies CASSLAAYGYTF.

This clonotype appeared many times. V and J are TRBV25-1 and TRBJ2-1; 15 nucleotides line up with TRBD2. Germline lookup yields CDR1 MGHDK and CDR2 SYGVNS. This CDR3 is 17 amino acids long. V shed 4 bases and J 4 bases; nucleotides not matched to a gene: 5. CDR3 in amino acids: CASSGTSGRVSYNEQFF. In nucleotides, the CDR3 is TGTGCCAGCAGTGGGACTAGCGGGAGGGTATCGTACAATGAGCAGTTCTTC.

V and J are TRBV6-5 and TRBJ2-1; 7 bases agree with TRBD1. The germline CDR1 and CDR2 sequences are MNHEY and SVGAGI. This CDR3 comprises 16 residues. The junction had 5 bases not matched to a gene; V was cut back by 0 bases and J by 3 bases. CDR3 region: CASSYSAGQVYNEQFF. CDR3 DNA sequence: TGTGCCAGCAGTTACTCAGCCGGACAGGTCTACAATGAGCAGTTCTTC.

This clonotype has at least ten counts. The rearrangement links TRBV7-2 to TRBJ1-1; no reliable D call. The germline gives CDR1 SGHTA, CDR2 FQGNSA. The germline V and J ends were trimmed by 0 bases and 0 bases, with 8 bases remaining between them. The CDR3 is 15 amino acids. The CDR3 DNA is TGTGCCAGCAGCTTAGCATCAGTAATGAACACTGAAGCTTTCTTT. Encoded protein: CASSLASVMNTEAFF.

This clonotype was seen repeatedly, ten times or more. V and J are TRBV6-6 and TRBJ2-7; perhaps TRBD2 as D (5 bases). Germline CDR1 MNHNY, CDR2 SVGAGI (reference sequence). V shed 3 bases and J shed 1 base, with 10 bases lying between them. The CDR3 extends over 14 amino acids. CDR3 in amino acids: CASSYLADSYEQYF. In DNA, the CDR3 is TGTGCCAGCAGTTATCTAGCCGATTCCTACGAGCAGTACTTC.

This clonotype has at least ten counts. The J gene is TRBJ2-3, the V gene TRBV28, with 16 bases matching TRBD2. This CDR3 is 17 amino acids long. In germline, CDR1 is MDHEN, CDR2 SYDVKM. V trimming: 7 bases; J trimming: 8 bases; junction bases outside the gene matches: 12. The CDR3 region has the DNA TGTGCCAGCAATATGGCAGGGACTAGCGGGAGGGCGACTACGCAGTATTTT. As protein: CASNMAGTSGRATTQYF.

This clonotype was seen many times. This sequence joins TRBV6-5 and TRBJ2-7, with D possibly being TRBD1 or TRBD2 (5 bases each). There are 15 residues in the CDR3. Trimming pared 4 bases from V and 3 bases from J, leaving 16 bases between. Germline V gene sequence: CDR1 MNHEY, CDR2 SVGAGI. For the CDR3, the DNA is TGTGCCAGCAGTTTACCGGGACCGCCGATCTACGAGCAGTACTTC. This encodes CASSLPGPPIYEQYF.

Details on this clonotype: This may stem from a read error, because a much larger clone lies one nucleotide away. CDR3 sequence: CASSLGQKQYF. As DNA, the CDR3 is TGTGCCAGCAGTTTGGGACAGAAGCAGTACTTC. The chain employs TRBV28 and TRBJ2-7; 7 nucleotides align to TRBD1. The CDR3 is made up of 11 amino acids. Germline loops: CDR1 MDHEN, CDR2 SYDVKM. Trimming cost V 3 bases and J 8 bases; bases outside gene matches: 1. Drawing the rest from reference TRBV28 and TRBJ2-7, the complete variable domain is DVKVTQSSRYLVKRTGEKVFLECVQDMDHENMFWYRQDPGLGLRLIYFSYDVKMKEKGDIPEGYSVSREKKERFSLILESASTNQTSMYLCASSLGQKQYFGPGTRLTVT.

This clonotype was picked up many times. This chain uses TRBV4-3 with TRBJ1-6; 7 bases map to TRBD1. Germline V lookup: CDR1 LGHNA, CDR2 YSLEER. The CDR3 consists of 16 residues. The V segment lost 4 bases and the J segment 3 bases; nucleotides outside the gene matches: 6. The CDR3, as DNA: TGCGCCAGCAGCCCAGTAGCAGGGGGCTATAATTCACCCCTCCACTTT. Its translation: CASSPVAGGYNSPLHF.

This clonotype was seen at least ten times. V gene TRBV5-1 combines with J gene TRBJ2-3; the D gene is possibly TRBD2 (6 bases). V gave up 4 bases and J gave up 0 bases, with 9 bases separating them. The germline V gene has CDR1 SGHRS and CDR2 YFSETQ. The CDR3 runs to 14 residues. CDR3 in amino acids: CASSPGLSTDTQYF. CDR3 coding DNA: TGCGCCAGCAGCCCCGGACTAAGCACAGATACGCAGTATTTT.

This CDR3 is CASSSQLLIQYF. CDR3 nucleotides: TGTGCCAGCAGCAGCCAATTGTTAATCCAGTACTTC. This chain links TRBV6-2 or TRBV6-3 with TRBJ2-5; D remains unclear. Germline-derived CDR1 and CDR2 are MNHEY and SVGEGT. V dropped 6 bases and J dropped 10 bases, with 15 bases sitting between them. This CDR3 is built from 12 residues.

V and J are TRBV5-6 and TRBJ2-1; 7 bases map to TRBD2. Trimming at V came to 4 bases and at J to 5 bases, leaving 15 bases not matched to a gene. The CDR3 extends over 17 amino acids. In germline, CDR1 is SGHDT, CDR2 YYEEEE. CDR3 DNA: TGTGCCAGCAGCGCCTTGGAAAGGCTAGCGGATAACAATGAGCAGTTCTTC. The encoded protein is CASSALERLADNNEQFF.

Ten or more counts support this clonotype. V usage is TRBV12-3 or TRBV12-4 and J usage is TRBJ2-2, with D possibly being TRBD2 (6 bases). With 6 bases removed from V and 6 bases from J, the gap between germline ends came to 11 bases. The CDR3 runs 13 residues. The CDR3 coding sequence is TGTGCCAGCAGGTGGAGGGAGGCCGGGGAGCTGTTTTTT. It yields the protein CASRWREAGELFF.

This clonotype qualifies as medium-sized (0.01 to 0.1%). This rearrangement joins TRBV4-3 to TRBJ2-3; D might be TRBD2 (6 bases). Germline lookup yields CDR1 LGHNA and CDR2 YSLEER. The CDR3 spans 16 residues. Trimming took 4 bases from V and 2 from J, leaving 16 bases between them. CDR3 nucleotide sequence: TGCGCCAGCAGCCTTGTTGCGGGACGGACCACAGATACGCAGTATTTT. Translating it yields CASSLVAGRTTDTQYF.

This clonotype was detected a few times. V and J are TRBV4-3 and TRBJ1-6; D is unclear. Between the trimmed V and J ends, which lost 1 base and 5 bases, there was a span of 9 bases. CDR1 is LGHNA and CDR2 is YSLEER in the germline V gene. This CDR3 region has 15 residues. The CDR3 region has the DNA TGCGCCAGCAGCCAAGTTGGCAGTAATAATTCACCCCTCCACTTT. This gives the protein CASSQVGSNNSPLHF.

This clonotype was recorded at least ten times. The chain is built from TRBV7-9 and TRBJ2-5; D gene uncertain. The CDR3 loop spans 13 amino acids. Between the trimmed V and J ends, which lost 1 base and 5 bases, there was a span of 8 bases. CDR1 and CDR2 (germline): SEHNR, FQNEAQ (reference sequence). In nucleotides, the CDR3 is TGTGCCAGCAGCTTAGTGCCCGTGGAGACCCAGTACTTC. The encoded protein is CASSLVPVETQYF.

The chain combines TRBV7-2 with TRBJ2-7, with 12 positions matching TRBD2. Trimming at V came to 5 bases and at J to 6 bases, leaving 8 bases not matched to a gene. The CDR3 runs 15 residues. Germline lookup yields CDR1 SGHTA and CDR2 FQGNSA. The CDR3 region is CASSGASGRAAEQYF. CDR3 nucleotides: TGTGCCAGCAGCGGAGCTAGCGGGAGGGCCGCCGAGCAGTACTTC.

The V gene is TRBV29-1, the J gene TRBJ1-1; unclear D gene. The CDR3 loop spans 10 amino acids. Trimming removed 4 bases from V and 5 bases from J, with 5 bases in between. Germline CDR1 reads SQVTM; CDR2 reads ANQGSEA. CDR3 residues: CSVVVTEAFF. CDR3 nucleotide sequence: TGCAGCGTTGTTGTTACTGAAGCTTTCTTT.

This clonotype has ten or more counts. This sequence joins TRBV2 and TRBJ2-3; possible D gene TRBD2, 6 bases. Between the trimmed V and J ends, which lost 1 base and 4 bases, there was a span of 15 bases. The CDR3 contains 16 residues. In germline, CDR1 is SNHLY, CDR2 FYNNEI. The CDR3 protein is CASSEGGGGSPDTQYF. The CDR3 DNA sequence: TGTGCCAGCAGTGAAGGTGGGGGAGGATCCCCAGATACGCAGTATTTT.

This clonotype was seen many times. This chain connects TRBV6-1 to TRBJ2-7; no definite D call. The CDR3 is 12 residues long. The ends were cut back, 3 bases at V and 11 bases at J, with 14 bases in the middle. In germline, CDR1 is MNHNS, CDR2 SASEGT. The CDR3 sequence: CASSDLWQGEYV. The CDR3 DNA reads TGTGCCAGCAGTGATCTATGGCAAGGAGAGTACGTC.

This clonotype was recorded many times. The gene calls are TRBV3-1 and TRBJ2-7, with 12 bases identical to TRBD2. Germline loops: CDR1 LGHDT, CDR2 YNNKEL (reference sequence). The V and J ends lost 6 bases and 2 bases, in that order; junction bases with no gene match: 5. This CDR3 has 15 residues. The DNA of the CDR3 is TGTGCCAGCAGACCTGGACTAGCGGGAACCTACGAGCAGTACTTC. The encoded protein is CASRPGLAGTYEQYF.

This clonotype was counted at least ten times. V is TRBV7-6 and J is TRBJ2-2; TRBD2 matches 9 bases. Germline CDR1 reads SGHVS; CDR2 reads FNYEAQ. Trimming at V came to 0 bases and at J to 0 bases, leaving 11 bases not matched to a gene. The CDR3 runs 20 residues. CDR3 sequence (DNA): TGTGCCAGCAGCTTAGCGGTCTGGCTAGCGGGGCCCTCGAACACCGGGGAGCTGTTTTTT. This gives the protein CASSLAVWLAGPSNTGELFF.

This clonotype was seen repeatedly, ten times or more. The chain has TRBV20-1 and TRBJ1-1, with D tentatively TRBD1 (5 bases). V lost 6 bases and J 5 bases, leaving 16 bases between the germline ends. Germline-derived CDR1 and CDR2 are DFQATT and SNEGSKA (reference sequence). This CDR3 region has 13 residues. DNA for the CDR3: TGCAGTGCCAACCCGGGGGGGGAAACTGAAGCTTTCTTT. Protein sequence: CSANPGGETEAFF.

This clonotype occurred many times. The chain uses TRBV20-1 and TRBJ1-1; a possible D gene is TRBD1 (6 bases). This CDR3 is built from 13 residues. Per germline, CDR1 DFQATT and CDR2 SNEGSKA (reference sequence). Trimming stripped 6 bases from V and 5 bases from J, with 16 bases between. This chain's CDR3 is CSAGAGQETEAFF. DNA for the CDR3: TGCAGTGCGGGGGCAGGGCAGGAGACTGAAGCTTTCTTT.

This clonotype was detected a few times. The chain has TRBV7-2 and TRBJ2-1; TRBD1 matches at 8 bases. The junction had 11 bases not matched to a gene; V was cut back by 1 base and J by 9 bases. This CDR3 comprises 16 residues. Germline V gene lookup returns CDR1 SGHTA and CDR2 FQGNSA. The CDR3 coding sequence is TGTGCCAGCAGCTTAGAAGGTAGCAGGGGGCAGGTTGAGCAGTTCTTC. It yields the protein CASSLEGSRGQVEQFF. The complete variable domain, with remaining parts taken from reference TRBV7-2 and TRBJ2-1, reads GAGVSQSPSNKVTEKGKDVELRCDPISGHTALYWYRQSLGQGLEFLIYFQGNSAPDKSGLPSDRFSAERTGGSVSTLTIQRTQQEDSAVYLCASSLEGSRGQVEQFFGPGTRLTVL.

This clonotype was counted many times. The chain employs TRBV19 and TRBJ2-3; D unresolved. Per the germline V gene, CDR1 is LNHDA and CDR2 is SQIVND (reference sequence). The CDR3 has 11 residues. The V end lost 3 bases, the J end lost 6 bases, and 4 bases lay between the germline ends. This chain's CDR3 is CASSMGDTQYF. The CDR3 nucleotides read TGTGCCAGTAGTATGGGGGATACGCAGTATTTT.